The TCR beta chain under discussion was sequenced for a study of cytomegalovirus exposure and HLA in healthy donors (dated by TCRdb to about 2017). With respect to the entire study: According to a later analysis, one platform produced both the 100 to 150 validation repertoires and the roughly 650 repertoires of the first cohort. To predict cytomegalovirus infection status, the study combined high-throughput TCR immunosequencing, statistical association of individual TCRs with disease status, and machine learning. The study aimed to test whether cataloging public T cell receptors could reveal signatures of past pathogen exposure. A separate validation cohort of over a hundred different subjects was used in addition to the 666-subject first cohort.

The donors were included in the validation cohort of 120 subjects, a group kept apart from the roughly 670-subject first cohort. This clone showed up just a few times. The antigen this receptor binds is unknown. No base quality values were provided; no much bigger clone lies one nucleotide off. Library preparation used the immunoSEQ multiplex PCR assay. Turning to the authors' computational methods: A statistical classification framework was built for diagnosing cytomegalovirus status from the catalog of TCR beta chain sequences. TCRdb limited this immuneACCESS table to in-frame rearrangements with V and J called. A share of clones is missing; checked studies link under half to unresolved V genes, and the rest is unexplained. D and trimming come from the DNA, and the V and J calls and clone size come from that table. Across this sample there are about 160,000 clones, with roughly 90% seen only once. The top ten clones comprise roughly 4.2% of the sample.

What the research found in general, with its limitations: The authors suggested that the approach could potentially be extended to other disease states and immunological phenotypes. In both the original and validation cohorts, the classifier was reported to diagnose cytomegalovirus status with high specificity and sensitivity. The validation cohort had no HLA typing available for a later analysis, so co-occurrence within that cohort was assessed over all 130 or so repertoires. A total of fewer than 200 TCR beta chains were listed by the study as associated with cytomegalovirus. A later analysis found that TCRs clustered in the first cohort also tended to co-occur in the approximately 120 validation repertoires, with 94% of cluster scores above 0. Three of the identified cytomegalovirus-associated TCR beta chains were confirmed in vitro to be specific for cytomegalovirus antigens. Across donors, most TCR sequences were observed very rarely, whereas some public TCRs were present in many individuals.

The sequence came from a man younger than 35 in good health and CMV-seropositive. Input material: PBMCs.

For the CDR3, the sequence is CASSKGQSSYNEQFF. The sequenced DNA: TGTGCCAGCAGCAAGGGACAGAGCTCCTACAATGAGCAGTTCTTC. The chain uses TRBV9 and TRBJ2-1; 7 of the junction bases match TRBD1. The CDR3 runs 15 amino acids, cysteine and phenylalanine included. Only the CDR3 part of the read is kept: 45 bases, read in frame from the first base. The junction shows trimming of 4 bases on V and 0 bases on J, and the gene matches do not reach 4 bases of it. From a lookup of the germline V gene, CDR1 and CDR2 are SGDLS and YYNGEE.